One sample yielded the 26 T cell receptor beta chains listed below, sequenced in a study of shared clonotypes between healthy human individuals. Sequenced by immunoSEQ multiplex PCR; TCRdb stores in-frame clones only, minus some. The table records more than 2 million clones, around 95% of them present only once. The sequenced material came from naive CD4+ T cells sorted from blood. Subset of the sample: CD45RA+ positively selected. The receptors stem from a man aged 18 to 35 in good health.

The chain carries TRBV6-4 and TRBJ1-6, with D perhaps matching TRBD1 (5 bases). V was cut by 3 bases and J by 5 bases, with 14 bases left in between. Germline V gives CDR1 MRHNA, CDR2 SNTAGT. This CDR3 is 16 amino acids long. The CDR3 protein is CASSEHSAGNNSPLHF. The CDR3 DNA reads as TGTGCCAGCAGTGAACATTCGGCAGGGAATAATTCACCCCTCCACTTT.

The chain joins TRBV5-4 to TRBJ2-7, with D unclear. Germline CDR1 SGHNT, CDR2 YYREEE (reference sequence). The ends were cut back, 4 bases at V and 5 bases at J, with 19 bases in the middle. There are 15 residues in the CDR3. In DNA, the CDR3 is TGTGCCAGCAGCCCCGGCCAACCCGGGCCCCACGAGCAGTACTTC. Translated: CASSPGQPGPHEQYF. Variable domain in full (rest from reference TRBV5-4 and TRBJ2-7): ETGVTQSPTHLIKTRGQQVTLRCSSQSGHNTVSWYQQALGQGPQFIFQYYREEENGRGNFPPRFSGLQFPNYSSELNVNALELDDSALYLCASSPGQPGPHEQYFGPGTRLTVT.

About this clone itself: The sample holds other DNA sequences that translate to the same CDR3. The chain combines TRBV7-2 with TRBJ2-7; 7 nucleotides agree with TRBD2. Germline loops: CDR1 SGHTA, CDR2 FQGNSA. The CDR3 length is 14 residues. The V and J ends lost 5 bases and 0 bases, in that order; junction bases with no gene match: 4. CDR3 nucleotide sequence: TGTGCCAGCAGCCCTAGCGGAATCTCCTACGAGCAGTACTTC. This gives the protein CASSPSGISYEQYF.

The chain employs TRBV6-5 and TRBJ2-5, with 11 bases aligning to TRBD2. CDR3 size: 15 residues. Per germline, CDR1 MNHEY and CDR2 SVGAGI. J was trimmed by 5 bases and V by 7 bases; bases with no gene match: 9. The CDR3 loop reads CASTTGSGREETQYF. Written as DNA, the CDR3 is TGTGCCAGCACCACCGGTAGCGGGAGGGAGGAGACCCAGTACTTC.

The chain combines TRBV6-5 with TRBJ2-1; D may be TRBD2 (5 bases). Germline CDR1 reads MNHEY; CDR2 reads SVGAGI. The CDR3 has 16 amino acids. V lost 2 bases and J lost 5, with 16 bases in between. CDR3 loop: CASSYASLTTNNEQFF. CDR3 DNA: TGTGCCAGCAGTTACGCATCGTTGACTACGAACAATGAGCAGTTCTTC.

The count of this clone is one. V is TRBV30 and J is TRBJ2-3, with D unresolved. The V gene's germline CDR1 is GTSNPN and CDR2 SVGIG (reference sequence). V lost 3 bases and J 3 bases, leaving 10 bases between the germline ends. This CDR3 has 13 amino acids. CDR3 sequence: CAWSAYRTDTQYF. DNA of the CDR3: TGTGCCTGGAGCGCTTATAGGACAGATACGCAGTATTTT.

This clone has a single count. The CDR3 DNA follows: TGTGCCACCAGCAGGGACCACATCGAGGGGAACACTGAAGCTTTCTTT. Translated: CATSRDHIEGNTEAFF. The chain is built from TRBV15 and TRBJ1-1, with D unclear. The length of the CDR3 is 16 residues. Trimming took 3 bases from V and 1 from J, leaving 15 bases between them. Germline CDR1 LNHNV, CDR2 YYDKDF (reference sequence).

The chain has TRBV25-1 and TRBJ2-7; D possibly corresponds to TRBD2 (6 bases). CDR3 length: 11 amino acids. The V end lost 4 bases, the J end lost 6 bases, and 7 bases lay between the germline ends. Germline CDR1 reads MGHDK; CDR2 reads SYGVNS. The CDR3 region has the DNA TGTGCCAGCAGTGTGGGACTCGAGCAGTACTTC. It codes for CASSVGLEQYF.

The chain links TRBV27 to TRBJ1-3; 9 bases are a match to TRBD1. The CDR3 is 15 amino acids. Losses at the gene ends were 4 bases for V and 2 bases for J; bases not matched to a gene: 3. Germline-derived CDR1 and CDR2 are MNHEY and SMNVEV (reference sequence). As DNA, the CDR3 is TGTGCCAGCAGTTCTGGACAGGGGACTGGAAACACCATATATTTT. It translates to CASSSGQGTGNTIYF.

Note on this clone: This same CDR3 is encoded by further DNA sequences in the sample. The rearrangement uses TRBV10-3 and TRBJ1-2; 7 nucleotides line up with TRBD1. This CDR3 region has 14 residues. J lost 4 bases, V lost 3 bases, and 5 bases had no gene match. From germline, CDR1 is ENHRY and CDR2 SYGVKD. CDR3 in DNA: TGTGCCATCAGTGAAGCAGGGGGATCCTATGGCTACACCTTC. It codes for CAISEAGGSYGYTF.

As regards this clone: At the DNA level, this CDR3 is encoded by other sequences in the same sample as well. This chain connects TRBV5-1 to TRBJ1-1; possible D gene TRBD1, 5 bases. V was clipped by 4 bases and J by 1 base, with 8 bases between them. This CDR3 is built from 13 residues. The germline V gene encodes CDR1 SGHRS and CDR2 YFSETQ. CDR3 sequence (DNA): TGCGCCAGCAGCCCGGGACCGAACACTGAAGCTTTCTTT. It is translated as CASSPGPNTEAFF.

The CDR3 nucleotides read TGTGCCAGCAGTCGCGGGGGATCCCAAGAGACCCAGTACTTC. It translates to CASSRGGSQETQYF. The chain employs TRBV28 and TRBJ2-5, with TRBD2 identical over 7 bases. CDR1 and CDR2 from the germline V gene are MDHEN and SYDVKM. Trimming removed 5 bases from V and 1 base from J; junction bases left unmatched: 4. The CDR3 has 14 amino acids.

The chain recombines TRBV28 with TRBJ2-1; D is possibly TRBD2 (6 bases). This CDR3 contains 16 residues. Germline CDR1 and CDR2: MDHEN and SYDVKM. V lost 3 bases to trimming and J lost 5 bases, with 17 bases between them. The CDR3 DNA reads TGTGCCAGCAGTTTCGCGGGAAAACGCAACAACAATGAGCAGTTCTTC. It codes for CASSFAGKRNNNEQFF.

In DNA form, the CDR3 reads TGTGCCTGGAAACAACGGGAGCGAGACACTGAAGCTTTCTTT. The encoded protein is CAWKQRERDTEAFF. This chain joins TRBV30 and TRBJ1-1; the D is unclear. This CDR3 is 14 amino acids long. The V gene's germline CDR1 is GTSNPN and CDR2 SVGIG (reference sequence). The V and J ends lost 4 bases and 3 bases respectively, with 15 bases between them.

The CDR3 reads CASLVGQGRRGTEAFF. CDR3 nucleotides: TGTGCCAGTCTGGTGGGACAGGGACGTCGAGGCACTGAAGCTTTCTTT. The chain uses TRBV7-2 and TRBJ1-1; TRBD1 matches at 9 bases. The junction had 15 bases not matched to a gene; V was cut back by 9 bases and J by 4 bases. Germline V CDR1 and CDR2: SGHTA, FQGNSA. The CDR3 is 16 residues long.

The rearrangement links TRBV6-1 to TRBJ2-5; 9 bases are a match to TRBD2. The CDR3 runs to 13 residues. V shed 5 bases and J 9 bases; nucleotides not matched to a gene: 7. Germline CDR1 MNHNS, CDR2 SASEGT. In nucleotides, the CDR3 is TGTGCCAGCAGTCTAGCGGGGACCCCGTCCCAGTACTTC. Amino acid sequence: CASSLAGTPSQYF.

As to this clone: The sample carries other DNA sequences with the same CDR3. The chain couples TRBV6-1 to TRBJ2-7; D is unclear. CDR1 and CDR2 from the germline V gene are MNHNS and SASEGT. The CDR3 is 11 amino acids. Trimming removed 4 bases from V and 2 bases from J, with 3 bases in between. DNA for the CDR3: TGTGCCAGCAGTGTAACCTACGAGCAGTACTTC. This gives the protein CASSVTYEQYF.

V is TRBV4-2 and J is TRBJ2-2; 14 bases map to TRBD2. V lost 0 bases, J lost 6 bases, and 6 bases stayed unmatched. Germline CDR1 reads LGHNA; CDR2 reads YNFKEQ. CDR3 length: 18 residues. The CDR3 DNA sequence: TGTGCCAGCAGCCAAGATGGACTAGCGGGAGGACCGCCCGGGGAGCTGTTTTTT. It is translated as CASSQDGLAGGPPGELFF.

The chain employs TRBV2 and TRBJ1-2, with TRBD1 as a possible D gene (6 bases). The CDR3 runs 11 residues. V lost 10 bases to trimming and J lost 6 bases, with 12 bases between them. Per germline, CDR1 SNHLY and CDR2 FYNNEI. As DNA, the CDR3 is TGTGCCATGCTACAGGGTAATGGCTACACCTTC. Amino acids: CAMLQGNGYTF.

The chain is built from TRBV6-1 and TRBJ2-1, with TRBD2 identical over 9 bases. This CDR3 has 14 amino acids. CDR1 and CDR2 (germline): MNHNS, SASEGT. After removal of 7 bases from V and 8 bases from J, the junction contained 9 bases not matched to a gene. As DNA, the CDR3 is TGTGCCAGCAACAAAGATAGCGGGAGAGATGAGCAGTTCTTC. The encoded protein is CASNKDSGRDEQFF.

Note on this clone: This sample also contains other DNA sequences that code for the same CDR3. The CDR3 DNA is TGCGCCAGCAGCTTGGGAGGGGGTAACACAGATACGCAGTATTTT. Its protein product is CASSLGGGNTDTQYF. The rearrangement links TRBV5-1 to TRBJ2-3, with a possible D match to TRBD1 (6 bases). From germline, CDR1 is SGHRS and CDR2 YFSETQ. V was clipped by 0 bases and J by 2 bases, with 10 bases between them. This CDR3 has 15 residues.

This chain connects TRBV5-1 to TRBJ2-3, with 7 bases lining up with TRBD2. J lost 4 bases, V lost 3 bases, and 11 bases had no gene match. CDR1 is SGHRS and CDR2 is YFSETQ in the germline V gene. The CDR3 is 16 residues long. CDR3 coding DNA: TGCGCCAGCAGCTCGACCACAGGCGGGGGTTCAGATACGCAGTATTTT. It yields the protein CASSSTTGGGSDTQYF. Drawing the rest from reference TRBV5-1 and TRBJ2-3, the complete variable domain is KAGVTQTPRYLIKTRGQQVTLSCSPISGHRSVSWYQQTPGQGLQFLFEYFSETQRNKGNFPGRFSGRQFSNSRSEMNVSTLELGDSALYLCASSSTTGGGSDTQYFGPGTRLTVL.

V usage is TRBV4-1 and J usage is TRBJ2-1, with a weak D call TRBD2 (5 bases). From germline, CDR1 is MGHRA and CDR2 YSYEKL. There are 15 residues in the CDR3. Trimming removed 0 bases from V and 9 bases from J, with 15 bases in between. CDR3 sequence (DNA): TGCGCCAGCAGCCAAGATACCTTCCGAGAGGGTGAGCAGTTCTTC. Translation gives CASSQDTFREGEQFF.

The rearrangement links TRBV10-3 to TRBJ1-3; 8 bases fit TRBD1. V was pared by 2 bases and J by 4 bases, with 10 bases of the junction left unmatched. The CDR3 has 17 amino acids. The germline gives CDR1 ENHRY, CDR2 SYGVKD. The CDR3, as DNA: TGTGCCATCAGTGAGAGGCAACCAGGGGGCTCAGGAAACACCATATATTTT. Translated, it gives CAISERQPGGSGNTIYF.

This chain links TRBV7-2 with TRBJ2-5, with 9 bases aligning to TRBD2. Germline V CDR1 and CDR2: SGHTA, FQGNSA. Unmatched junction bases numbered 7, after V lost 6 bases and J lost 5 bases. The CDR3 consists of 14 residues. The CDR3 protein is CASRVTSGGETQYF. CDR3 nucleotides: TGTGCCAGCAGAGTGACTAGCGGCGGGGAGACCCAGTACTTC.

This clone was seen more than once but under ten times. The chain couples TRBV2 to TRBJ2-1; D gene unclear. The CDR3 totals 11 residues. Trimming pared 6 bases from V and 3 bases from J, leaving 3 bases between. CDR1 is SNHLY, CDR2 FYNNEI, per germline. In DNA form, the CDR3 reads TGTGCCAGCAGCTACTACAATGAGCAGTTCTTC. Residues: CASSYYNEQFF.